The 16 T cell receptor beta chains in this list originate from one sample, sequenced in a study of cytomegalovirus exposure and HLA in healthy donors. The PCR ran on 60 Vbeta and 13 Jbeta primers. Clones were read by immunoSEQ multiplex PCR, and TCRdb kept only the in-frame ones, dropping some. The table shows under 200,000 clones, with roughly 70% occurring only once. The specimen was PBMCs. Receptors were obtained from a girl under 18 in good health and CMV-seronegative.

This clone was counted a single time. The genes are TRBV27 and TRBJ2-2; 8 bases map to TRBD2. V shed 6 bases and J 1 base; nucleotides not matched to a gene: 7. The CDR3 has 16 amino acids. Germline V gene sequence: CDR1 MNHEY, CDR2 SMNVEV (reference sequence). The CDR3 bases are TGTGCCAGCAGCCTCCGGCTAGCGGGGAACACCGGGGAGCTGTTTTTT. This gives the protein CASSLRLAGNTGELFF.

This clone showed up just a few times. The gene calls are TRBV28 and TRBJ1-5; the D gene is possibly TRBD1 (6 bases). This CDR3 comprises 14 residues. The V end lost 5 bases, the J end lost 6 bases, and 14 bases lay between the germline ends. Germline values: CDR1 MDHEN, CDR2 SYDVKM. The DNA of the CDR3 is TGTGCCAGCAGTCCCTCAGGGGTGGTTCAGCCCCAGCATTTT. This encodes CASSPSGVVQPQHF.

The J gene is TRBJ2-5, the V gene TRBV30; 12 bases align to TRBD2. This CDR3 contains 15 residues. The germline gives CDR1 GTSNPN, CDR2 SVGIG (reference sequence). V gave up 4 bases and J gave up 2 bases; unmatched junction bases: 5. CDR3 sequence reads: CAWKLAGGLQETQYF. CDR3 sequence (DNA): TGTGCCTGGAAACTAGCGGGGGGCCTTCAAGAGACCCAGTACTTC.

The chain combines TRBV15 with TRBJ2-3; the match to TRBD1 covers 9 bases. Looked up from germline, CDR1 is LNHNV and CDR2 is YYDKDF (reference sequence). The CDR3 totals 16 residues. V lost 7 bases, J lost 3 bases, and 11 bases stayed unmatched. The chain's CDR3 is CATMGKDRGETDTQYF. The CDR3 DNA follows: TGTGCCACCATGGGTAAAGACAGGGGGGAAACAGATACGCAGTATTTT.

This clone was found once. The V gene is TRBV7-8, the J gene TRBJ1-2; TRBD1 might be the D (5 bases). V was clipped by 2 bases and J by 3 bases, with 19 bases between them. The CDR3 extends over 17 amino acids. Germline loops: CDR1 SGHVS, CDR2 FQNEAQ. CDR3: CASSLIQDLRSDYGYTF. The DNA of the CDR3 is TGTGCCAGCAGCTTAATACAGGATCTGCGATCGGACTATGGCTACACCTTC. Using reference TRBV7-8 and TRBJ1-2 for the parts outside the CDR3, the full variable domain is GAGVSQSPRYKVAKRGQDVALRCDPISGHVSLFWYQQALGQGPEFLTYFQNEAQLDKSGLPSDRFFAERPEGSVSTLKIQRTQQEDSAVYLCASSLIQDLRSDYGYTFGSGTRLTVV.

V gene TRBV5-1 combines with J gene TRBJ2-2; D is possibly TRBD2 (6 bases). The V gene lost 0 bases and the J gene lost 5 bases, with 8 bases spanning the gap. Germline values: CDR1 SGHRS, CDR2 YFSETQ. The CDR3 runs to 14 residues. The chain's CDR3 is CASSLEAGTGELFF. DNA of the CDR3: TGCGCCAGCAGCTTGGAGGCGGGGACCGGGGAGCTGTTTTTT.

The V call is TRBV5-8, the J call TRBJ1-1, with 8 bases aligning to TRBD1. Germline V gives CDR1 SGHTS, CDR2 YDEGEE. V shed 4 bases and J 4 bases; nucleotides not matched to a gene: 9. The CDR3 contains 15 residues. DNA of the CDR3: TGTGCCAGCAGCCCTATACAGGGGGTGGTCACTGAAGCTTTCTTT. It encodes CASSPIQGVVTEAFF.

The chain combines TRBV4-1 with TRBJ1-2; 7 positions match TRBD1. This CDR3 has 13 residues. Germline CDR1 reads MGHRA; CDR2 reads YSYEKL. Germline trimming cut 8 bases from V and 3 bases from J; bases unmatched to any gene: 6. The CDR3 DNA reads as TGCGCCAGCGGGGCTGGGACAGACTATGGCTACACCTTC. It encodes CASGAGTDYGYTF.

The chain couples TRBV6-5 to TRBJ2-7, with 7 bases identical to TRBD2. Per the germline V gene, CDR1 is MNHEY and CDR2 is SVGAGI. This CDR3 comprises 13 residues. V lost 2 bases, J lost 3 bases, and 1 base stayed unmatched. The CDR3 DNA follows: TGTGCCAGCAGTTACGAGCGGGGCTACGAGCAGTACTTC. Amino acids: CASSYERGYEQYF.

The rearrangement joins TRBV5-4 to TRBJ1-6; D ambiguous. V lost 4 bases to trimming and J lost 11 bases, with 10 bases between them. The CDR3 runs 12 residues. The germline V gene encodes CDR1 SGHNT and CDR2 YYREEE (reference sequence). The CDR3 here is CASSTTGTPLHF. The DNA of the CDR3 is TGTGCCAGCAGCACAACCGGGACACCCCTCCACTTT.

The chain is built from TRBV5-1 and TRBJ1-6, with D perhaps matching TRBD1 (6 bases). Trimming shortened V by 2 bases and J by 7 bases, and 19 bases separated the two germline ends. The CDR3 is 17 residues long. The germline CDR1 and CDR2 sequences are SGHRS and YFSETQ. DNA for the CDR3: TGCGCCAGCAGCTTAACTACAGGGATACCAACGAATTCACCCCTCCACTTT. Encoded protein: CASSLTTGIPTNSPLHF.

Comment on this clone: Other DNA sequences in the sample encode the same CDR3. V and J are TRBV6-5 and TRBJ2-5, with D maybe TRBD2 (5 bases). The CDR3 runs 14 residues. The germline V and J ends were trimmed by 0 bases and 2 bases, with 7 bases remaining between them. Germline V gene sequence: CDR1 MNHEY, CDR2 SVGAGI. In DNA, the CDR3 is TGTGCCAGCAGTTACTCGCTAGCTCAAGAGACCCAGTACTTC. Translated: CASSYSLAQETQYF.

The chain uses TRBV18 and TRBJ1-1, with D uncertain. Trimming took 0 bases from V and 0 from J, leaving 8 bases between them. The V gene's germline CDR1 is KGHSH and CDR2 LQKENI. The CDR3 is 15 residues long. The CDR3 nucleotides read TGTGCCAGCTCACCACCGAGAAGCCTGAACACTGAAGCTTTCTTT. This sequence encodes CASSPPRSLNTEAFF.

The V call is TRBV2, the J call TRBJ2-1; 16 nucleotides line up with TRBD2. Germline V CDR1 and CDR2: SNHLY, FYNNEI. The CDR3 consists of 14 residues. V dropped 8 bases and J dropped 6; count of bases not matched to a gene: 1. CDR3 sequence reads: CASGTSGGGNEQFF. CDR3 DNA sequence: TGTGCCAGCGGGACTAGCGGGGGGGGCAATGAGCAGTTCTTC.

Here the CDR3 DNA reads TGTGCCAGTAGGACTGGAGGCCTCGACAATGAGCAGTTCTTC. It specifies CASRTGGLDNEQFF. The V and J genes are TRBV19 and TRBJ2-1, with D maybe TRBD2 (5 bases). The CDR3 is 14 amino acids. CDR1 and CDR2 (germline): LNHDA, SQIVND (reference sequence). Deletions cut 6 bases from V and 5 bases from J, with 14 bases between.

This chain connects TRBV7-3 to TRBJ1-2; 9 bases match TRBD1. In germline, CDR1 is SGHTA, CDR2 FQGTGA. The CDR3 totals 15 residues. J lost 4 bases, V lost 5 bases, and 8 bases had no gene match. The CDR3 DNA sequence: TGTGCCAGCAGCCCAGGACAGGGGAGTCTCTATGGCTACACCTTC. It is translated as CASSPGQGSLYGYTF.